Presented here are 25 T cell receptor beta chains from one specimen sequenced in a study of identical twins. TCRdb passed the 5' RACE reads through MiXCR, listing each CDR3 protein once. The sample consists of 300,000 to 400,000 distinct CDR3 sequences, roughly an eighth of them appearing once. The data were also submitted as part of a second study, on yellow fever vaccine responses in identical twins.

The material sequenced was CD8+ T cells sorted from blood. These receptors all come from a young woman in good health.

This clonotype occurred a few times. This rearrangement joins TRBV5-5 to TRBJ2-5; D uncertain. The germline V gene encodes CDR1 SGHKS and CDR2 YYEKEE (reference sequence). V lost 4 bases to trimming and J lost 5 bases, with 9 bases between them. This CDR3 is 12 amino acids long. CDR3 bases: TGTGCCAGCAGCGGGATCAATGAGACCCAGTACTTC. Protein: CASSGINETQYF.

Only a few counts were recorded for this clonotype. The CDR3 here is CASSLGGPGGYTF. Written as DNA, the CDR3 is TGTGCCAGCAGTCTTGGGGGGCCTGGTGGCTACACCTTC. This chain connects TRBV12-3 or TRBV12-4 to TRBJ1-2; the D gene is possibly TRBD1 (6 bases). The CDR3 is made up of 13 amino acids. The germline V and J ends were trimmed by 5 bases and 7 bases, with 14 bases remaining between them.

This clonotype occurred a few times. This chain uses TRBV20-1 with TRBJ2-3; 8 bases line up with TRBD2. In germline, CDR1 is DFQATT, CDR2 SNEGSKA (reference sequence). CDR3 length: 16 residues. J lost 6 bases, V lost 2 bases, and 13 bases had no gene match. The CDR3 is CSARRPRTSSADTQYF. CDR3 nucleotide sequence: TGCAGTGCTAGACGTCCCCGGACTAGCTCGGCGGATACGCAGTATTTT.

This clonotype has just a few counts. This chain uses TRBV4-1 with TRBJ2-7; D call uncertain. CDR1 and CDR2 (germline): MGHRA, YSYEKL. V was cut by 0 bases and J by 3 bases, with 6 bases left in between. The CDR3 extends over 13 amino acids. CDR3 DNA: TGCGCCAGCAGCCAAGATTCCTTCTACGAGCAGTACTTC. Translation: CASSQDSFYEQYF.

The sample holds a few counts of this clonotype. The V call is TRBV5-1, the J call TRBJ2-7; 11 positions match TRBD2. The CDR3 loop spans 15 amino acids. The ends lost 2 bases at V and 2 bases at J; junction bases unmatched: 3. The germline gives CDR1 SGHRS, CDR2 YFSETQ. CDR3: CASSFGTSGTYEQYF. CDR3 bases: TGCGCCAGCAGCTTCGGGACTAGCGGTACCTACGAGCAGTACTTC.

This clonotype occurred once. J is TRBJ2-3 and V is TRBV2; no definite D call. Germline V CDR1 and CDR2: SNHLY, FYNNEI. The CDR3 length is 11 residues. V shed 3 bases and J shed 5 bases, with 3 bases lying between them. The CDR3 DNA reads TGTGCCAGCAGTGATCTAGATACGCAGTATTTT. This gives the protein CASSDLDTQYF.

The chain joins TRBV28 to TRBJ2-7; TRBD1 matches at 8 bases. The J segment lost 0 bases and the V segment lost 5 bases, leaving 6 bases of the junction unmatched. This CDR3 region has 15 residues. Germline values: CDR1 MDHEN, CDR2 SYDVKM. This CDR3 is CASSVTGVSSYEQYF. The CDR3 nucleotides are TGTGCCAGCAGTGTGACAGGGGTCAGCTCCTACGAGCAGTACTTC.

This clonotype was counted a few times. The chain has TRBV15 and TRBJ2-7; TRBD1 matches 9 bases. The germline V gene has CDR1 LNHNV and CDR2 YYDKDF (reference sequence). After removal of 4 bases from V and 4 bases from J, the junction contained 5 bases not matched to a gene. The CDR3 has 14 residues. As DNA, the CDR3 is TGTGCCACCAGCACCGACAGGGGGTCATACGAGCAGTACTTC. It codes for CATSTDRGSYEQYF.

This clonotype showed up just a few times. The rearrangement uses TRBV28 and TRBJ2-5; D is unresolved. CDR3 length: 14 amino acids. V was shortened by 8 bases and J by 1 base, with 14 bases between the two germline ends. Per the germline V gene, CDR1 is MDHEN and CDR2 is SYDVKM. The CDR3 here is CASGKGSFQETQYF. CDR3 DNA sequence: TGTGCCAGCGGAAAGGGCAGCTTCCAAGAGACCCAGTACTTC.

The chain joins TRBV29-1 to TRBJ2-1, with D unresolved. Trimming took off 2 bases at V and 8 bases at J, with 7 bases between the two ends. Germline lookup yields CDR1 SQVTM and CDR2 ANQGSEA. The CDR3 consists of 11 residues. Here the CDR3 DNA reads TGCAGCGTTGAATTGTTGGATGAGCAGTTCTTC. It codes for CSVELLDEQFF.

This clonotype was observed a few times. The chain carries TRBV15 and TRBJ2-3; possibly TRBD2 for D (5 bases). CDR3 size: 13 residues. Germline V gives CDR1 LNHNV, CDR2 YYDKDF (reference sequence). V was shortened by 8 bases and J by 4 bases, with 13 bases between the two germline ends. The CDR3 protein is CATPGVSADTQYF. The DNA of the CDR3 is TGTGCCACCCCCGGGGTGTCCGCAGATACGCAGTATTTT.

This clonotype was detected only a few times. The rearrangement joins TRBV12-3 or TRBV12-4 to TRBJ2-3; TRBD2 is a possible D gene (6 bases). The CDR3 runs 17 residues. The ends were cut back, 3 bases at V and 2 bases at J, with 18 bases in the middle. CDR3 DNA sequence: TGTGCCAGCAGTTTCGACCCTGGGCGCGGGAACACAGATACGCAGTATTTT. It codes for CASSFDPGRGNTDTQYF.

This clonotype turned up a few times. The gene calls are TRBV11-3 and TRBJ2-7; D might be TRBD2 (6 bases). CDR1 is SGHNT, CDR2 YENEEA, per germline. The CDR3 spans 15 residues. V was cut by 4 bases and J by 3 bases, with 16 bases left in between. The DNA of the CDR3 is TGTGCCAGCAGCTCCGAGTGGGGGGAGCACTACGAGCAGTACTTC. Protein product: CASSSEWGEHYEQYF.

The table lists this clonotype with a few counts. The chain combines TRBV10-1 with TRBJ2-2, with D unclear. V was shortened by 4 bases and J by 3 bases, with 6 bases between the two germline ends. CDR1 and CDR2 from the germline V gene are WNHNN and SYGVQD (reference sequence). This CDR3 spans 13 amino acids. CDR3 DNA: TGCGCCAGCAGTGGGGCGGACACCGGGGAGCTGTTTTTT. It codes for CASSGADTGELFF.

This chain links TRBV14 with TRBJ2-7; 7 nucleotides line up with TRBD1. The CDR3 is made up of 13 amino acids. CDR1 is SGHDN, CDR2 FVKESK, per germline. J lost 6 bases, V lost 3 bases, and 5 bases had no gene match. The CDR3 DNA sequence: TGTGCCAGCAGCCAGTACAGGGGAAGCGAGCAGTACGTC. As protein: CASSQYRGSEQYV.

There are a few counts of this clonotype. This chain uses TRBV12-3 or TRBV12-4 with TRBJ2-7, with a tentative D call TRBD2 (6 bases). The V gene lost 3 bases and the J gene lost 0 bases, with 21 bases spanning the gap. The CDR3 runs 18 residues. The CDR3 DNA is TGTGCCAGCAGTTTCTCAACCGGAGGGGAGCGCTTCTCCTACGAGCAGTACTTC. This codes for CASSFSTGGERFSYEQYF.

The gene calls are TRBV28 and TRBJ2-7, with D perhaps TRBD1 (5 bases). The CDR3 has 12 residues. Trimming left V 7 bases short and J 1 base short, with 8 bases between. Germline V gene data show CDR1 as MDHEN and CDR2 as SYDVKM. CDR3 region: CASTDRSYEQYV. As DNA, the CDR3 is TGTGCCAGCACCGACAGATCCTACGAGCAGTACGTC.

This chain joins TRBV4-1 and TRBJ2-5; D might be TRBD2 (5 bases). Trimming removed 1 base from V and 4 bases from J, with 7 bases in between. This CDR3 is 13 amino acids long. Germline V lookup: CDR1 MGHRA, CDR2 YSYEKL. The CDR3 here is CASSQGLAETQYF. Written as DNA, the CDR3 is TGCGCCAGCAGCCAAGGTCTAGCAGAGACCCAGTACTTC.

The CDR3 reads CSVEEGGAGGYEQYF. CDR3 nucleotide sequence: TGCAGCGTTGAAGAAGGTGGAGCGGGAGGCTACGAGCAGTACTTC. The V and J genes are TRBV29-1 and TRBJ2-7, with 9 bases identical to TRBD2. The junction had 6 bases not matched to a gene; V was cut back by 0 bases and J by 3 bases. Germline assignment: CDR1 SQVTM and CDR2 ANQGSEA. The CDR3 covers 15 residues.

This clonotype was recorded at least ten times. The V and J genes are TRBV5-1 and TRBJ2-5; D is possibly TRBD1 (5 bases). V gave up 5 bases and J gave up 0 bases, with 14 bases separating them. The CDR3 sequence is 15 residues long. Per germline, CDR1 SGHRS and CDR2 YFSETQ. CDR3 nucleotides: TGCGCCAGCAGGGGGTTGGTGGACAACCAAGAGACCCAGTACTTC. Translation: CASRGLVDNQETQYF.

This clonotype was detected a few times. This chain uses TRBV10-3 with TRBJ2-5; TRBD1 matches at 7 bases. Germline V gene data show CDR1 as ENHRY and CDR2 as SYGVKD. V dropped 6 bases and J dropped 5; count of bases not matched to a gene: 6. The CDR3 spans 13 residues. The CDR3 here is CAIRVDRAETQYF. The CDR3 nucleotides read TGTGCCATCAGAGTCGACAGGGCGGAGACCCAGTACTTC.

CDR3 sequence reads: CASGFTNNEQFF. The CDR3 DNA reads as TGTGCCAGTGGGTTCACAAACAATGAGCAGTTCTTC. The chain has TRBV27 and TRBJ2-1; no definite D call. V was pared by 9 bases and J by 5 bases, with 11 bases between. Germline V gene lookup returns CDR1 MNHEY and CDR2 SMNVEV (reference sequence). The CDR3 is 12 amino acids.

The V gene is TRBV10-1, the J gene TRBJ2-1; TRBD1 matches 9 bases. Germline CDR1 and CDR2: WNHNN and SYGVQD (reference sequence). The CDR3 is made up of 16 amino acids. With V trimmed by 2 bases and J by 6 bases, 8 bases remained unmatched. The CDR3 is CASSETGTGPGNEQFF. CDR3 nucleotides: TGCGCCAGCAGTGAGACCGGGACAGGGCCGGGCAATGAGCAGTTCTTC.

This clonotype was seen at least ten times. CDR3 DNA sequence: TGTGCCAGCAGAACCTTTGGGACAGGGTGCCTCGAGCAGTACTTC. Amino acid sequence: CASRTFGTGCLEQYF. The chain recombines TRBV6-1 with TRBJ2-7; TRBD1 aligns across 9 bases. This CDR3 is built from 15 residues. Germline trimming cut 6 bases from V and 6 bases from J; bases unmatched to any gene: 12. Germline CDR1 reads MNHNS; CDR2 reads SASEGT.

This clonotype was seen only a few times. V usage is TRBV6-5 and J usage is TRBJ2-7; 13 bases agree with TRBD2. CDR3 length equals 17 residues. V was clipped by 2 bases and J by 0 bases; unmatched bases: 4. Per the germline V gene, CDR1 is MNHEY and CDR2 is SVGAGI. For the CDR3, the DNA is TGTGCCAGCAGTTACACGACTAGCGGGAGGAGCTCCTACGAGCAGTACTTC. Its protein is CASSYTTSGRSSYEQYF.